This T cell receptor beta chain originates from a study of blood T cell repertoires in COVID-19. The J segment lost 5 bases and the V segment lost 3 bases, leaving 7 bases of the junction unmatched. The CDR3 is 16 residues long. CDR1 and CDR2 from the germline V gene are LNHNV and YYDKDF (reference sequence). TCRdb keeps only in-frame clones here, not all; method: immunoSEQ multiplex PCR. The table records under 300,000 clones, 86% of them present only once. Input material: peripheral blood. This clonotype was obtained from a woman in her 30s with COVID-19, enrolled during active disease. The rearrangement links TRBV15 to TRBJ2-1; 10 positions agree with TRBD1. The CDR3: CATSRSPGQGNNEQFF. The CDR3 region has the DNA TGTGCCACCAGCAGGAGCCCGGGACAGGGGAACAATGAGCAGTTCTTC.